This T cell receptor (beta chain) was captured in a study of T cell clonality in common variable immunodeficiency. Regarding the study as a whole: Compared with healthy controls, CVID subjects showed increased TCRbeta clonality, mostly in about a third. Patient heterogeneity in the CVID cohort limited correlations between repertoire features and clinical complications.

The V and J ends lost 2 bases and 2 bases respectively, with 22 bases between them. This CDR3 spans 20 amino acids. In germline, CDR1 is LGHNA, CDR2 YNFKEQ. TCRdb keeps only in-frame clones here, not all; method: immunoSEQ multiplex PCR. This table holds 50,000 or so clones with no singletons; the top ten claim roughly 3.5%. Most patients and controls had Caucasian heritage. Each donor provided about 4.5 to 8.5 ml of heparinized whole blood. At least ten counts were recorded for this clone. Antigen: not known. Read sequence stops 3 residues before the CDR3 end, and the germline J gene provides the missing end.

Sequencing was carried out using peripheral blood mononuclear cells. The TCR originated in a person aged 18 to 75 in good health. The chain is built from TRBV4-2 and TRBJ1-6, with D possibly TRBD1 on 6 matching bases. Partial CDR3 DNA: TGTGCCAGCAGCCAAAGGGACACCCGTACGTTTGCTACCTATAATTCACCC. Its protein is CASSQRDTRTFATYNSP. The CDR3 in its entirety is CASSQRDTRTFATYNSPLHF.